The entry that follows covers one T cell receptor (beta chain) sequence. These data originate in a study of cytomegalovirus exposure and HLA in healthy donors. The PCR made use of 60 Vbeta and 13 Jbeta primers. Data came from immunoSEQ multiplex PCR; TCRdb stores just in-frame clones and leaves some out. The sample yields some 150,000 clones, 76% seen once. V was pared by 0 bases and J by 1 base, with 5 bases of the junction left unmatched. Germline V gene lookup returns CDR1 MGHRA and CDR2 YSYEKL. The CDR3 is 17 residues long. Source material: PBMCs. The receptor was isolated from a man aged 18 to 29 in good health and CMV-seronegative. The J gene is TRBJ2-5, the V gene TRBV4-1; TRBD2 agrees at 10 bases. The CDR3 reads CASSQDGASGSQETQYF. CDR3 nucleotides: TGCGCCAGCAGCCAAGATGGCGCTAGCGGGAGCCAAGAGACCCAGTACTTC.